This TCR beta chain originates from a study of shared clonotypes between healthy human individuals (dated by TCRdb to 2020 to 2022). Concerning the study at large: Two women and a few men aged 18 to 49 years were included in the cohort. Per donor, three plates each were used for CD4 naive and CD4 memory, two for CD8 naive, and one for CD8 memory. To estimate repertoire size and how much clonotype sharing occurs between individuals, the study deeply sequenced the blood TCR repertoires of about five healthy adults. To increase sequencing depth and limit assay-specific biases, different laboratories used diverse techniques to prepare libraries and sequence TCR repertoires. Leukapheresis yielded between about 0.9 and 9 billion PBMCs per donor. Summary of the overall study and its limitations: Incomplete sequencing was indicated by rarefaction of sorted-subset datasets, despite the large sequencing depth. Based on pairwise subsampling, the degree of clonotype sharing among donors was expected to be affected by sequencing depth. Because the study included a small number of donors, the genetic and exposure-history diversity represented was limited. When a few donors were compared, the shared fraction of clonotypes was about 5.5% for naive CD4, around 3.5% for naive CD8, 2.3% for memory CD4, and 0.35% to 0.4% for memory CD8. Estimated clonotype richness was generally larger for naive than for memory subsets. Sampling was restricted to blood, and TCR repertoires in tissue are likely to differ from TCR repertoires in blood. Compared with non-shared clonotypes, the clonotypes found in all four sorted-subset donors had higher generation probabilities.

Using the deep immunoSEQ assay, TCR CDR3 regions were amplified from genomic DNA by multiplex PCR. Extracted genomic DNA from each cell subset was spread evenly across all wells of several immunoSEQ 96-well plates, with each plate serving as a replicate. Each replicate PCR for sorted subsets received roughly 0.2 ug genomic DNA, equal to 30,000 or so T cell genomes. The purified libraries were quantified using a Qubit 3.0 fluorometer, sized with a Bioanalyzer 2100, and then quantified again using the KAPA Library Quantification kit. Every immunoSEQ 96-well plate was sequenced on a dedicated single-read 150-cycle Illumina NextSeq 550 flow cell. Regarding the original processing steps: Because the immunoSEQ output included only junctional sequences and no quality scores, the filtering could not be the same as the filtering used for full-length reads. To assign V/J genes and CDR3, sequences were annotated using PyIR, a Python wrapper for IgBLAST v1.9, with IMGT germline references. Reads were filtered out if the reads had weak V/J assignments (E-value above 1e-6), no CDR3, stop codons, out-of-frame junctions, or ambiguous translated residues. V3J clonotypes were defined as sequences sharing an identical inferred V gene, J gene, and CDR3 amino acid sequence. Percentage overlap between repertoires was computed as shared unique clonotypes divided by the size of the smaller repertoire. RTK rarefaction, the Chao1 estimator, and Recon v2.1 estimates of unobserved clonotypes were used to assess repertoire richness. Generation probabilities were computed with OLGA for all TCRbeta clonotypes obtained by the gDNA method from four donors. TCRdb stores this immuneACCESS table with in-frame sequences only. Part of the clones is absent; in the studies checked, under half of the shortfall reflects unresolved V genes, and no reason is known for the rest. V and J calls and clone size are as listed in that table; D and trimming were resolved from the DNA. Within this sample are approximately 2.5 million clones, with approximately 93% of them counted one time only. The ten largest clones represent more than 0.35% of the sample.

Worth noting for this clone: There is no known antigen for this receptor. No much larger clone is present one base from it, and per-base qualities are unavailable.

The donors were healthy, HIV-negative adults who had no recently reported acute infections or vaccinations. All donors were Caucasian adults living in Nashville, Tennessee, USA. CD4+ T cells were enriched through magnetic negative selection, after which naive cells were positively selected on CD45RA and the remaining negative fraction served as the memory subset. Blood was obtained by leukapheresis, after which PBMCs were separated by Ficoll-Histopaque density gradient centrifugation and cryopreserved in liquid nitrogen vapor phase. Analytical flow cytometry was used to check the purity and quantity of every magnetically sorted T cell population. From each sorted fraction, genomic DNA was isolated and quantified by UV absorbance on a Nanodrop 2000c. Inclusive of the bounding cysteine and phenylalanine, the CDR3 is 19 residues long. The read is trimmed to its CDR3 DNA, 57 bases read in frame from base 1. The germline V gene specifies LGHNA as CDR1 and YSLEER as CDR2. Relative to germline, V is missing 3 bases and J is missing 0 bases, with 14 bases of the junction outside any gene match.

The origin of this receptor is a man between 18 and 35 years old in good health. Some clones in this sample may be carry-over from other donors' samples. The sequencing input was naive CD4+ T cells from PBMCs. In light of the paper, this sample's cell subset or site label describes: CD45RA+ positively selected. The chain uses TRBV4-3 and TRBJ2-3, and 8 junctional nucleotides match TRBD2. The nucleotide sequence reads as follows: TGCGCCAGCAGCCATGCCTCCCCGTTAGAGCGGGAGAGCACAGATACGCAGTATTTT. It encodes CASSHASPLERESTDTQYF.